These 8 T cell receptor beta chains share one sample of origin, sequenced in a study of blood T cell repertoires in COVID-19. Clones were read by immunoSEQ multiplex PCR, and TCRdb kept only the in-frame ones, dropping some. This table holds over 85,000 clones, 80% to 90% found once. The sequenced material came from peripheral blood. The receptors originated from a human donor in a cohort sampled during active COVID-19.

The chain recombines TRBV5-6 with TRBJ1-5, with D unresolved. V lost 4 bases to trimming and J lost 0 bases, with 11 bases between them. CDR3 length equals 15 residues. Germline-derived CDR1 and CDR2 are SGHDT and YYEEEE. The CDR3 DNA follows: TGTGCCAGCAGCCCCGGGGAAAGTAGCAATCAGCCCCAGCATTTT. As protein: CASSPGESSNQPQHF.

This rearrangement joins TRBV27 to TRBJ1-2; possibly TRBD1 for D (6 bases). In germline, CDR1 is MNHEY, CDR2 SMNVEV (reference sequence). This CDR3 comprises 15 residues. V was cut by 6 bases and J by 2 bases, with 16 bases left in between. The CDR3 protein is CASRLGGFENYGYTF. The CDR3 coding sequence is TGTGCCAGCAGACTAGGGGGTTTTGAAAACTATGGCTACACCTTC.

The chain employs TRBV29-1 and TRBJ2-1; D gene unclear. Trimming took off 7 bases at V and 1 base at J, with 11 bases between the two ends. Germline V CDR1 and CDR2: SQVTM, ANQGSEA. The CDR3 is made up of 13 amino acids. The CDR3, as DNA: TGCAGCGGTCGGAGACCATCCTACAATGAGCAGTTCTTC. Its translation is CSGRRPSYNEQFF.

This chain uses TRBV28 with TRBJ2-1, with a tentative D call TRBD2 (8 bases). This CDR3 has 13 residues. V lost 10 bases and J lost 4, with 14 bases in between. Germline V CDR1 and CDR2: MDHEN, SYDVKM. The CDR3 reads CATGGLVYNEQFF. DNA of the CDR3: TGTGCCACAGGGGGACTAGTATACAATGAGCAGTTCTTC.

The chain is built from TRBV5-6 and TRBJ2-1; 10 bases fit TRBD2. The CDR3 consists of 15 residues. Germline-derived CDR1 and CDR2 are SGHDT and YYEEEE. V trimming: 5 bases; J trimming: 9 bases; junction bases outside the gene matches: 11. CDR3 loop: CASSSLAGAPGEQFF. The CDR3 DNA reads TGTGCCAGCAGTTCCCTAGCGGGAGCCCCGGGTGAGCAGTTCTTC. The entire variable domain, with the rest obtained from reference TRBV5-6 and TRBJ2-1, is as follows: DAGVTQSPTHLIKTRGQQVTLRCSPKSGHDTVSWYQQALGQGPQFIFQYYEEEERQRGNFPDRFSGHQFPNYSSELNVNALLLGDSALYLCASSSLAGAPGEQFFGPGTRLTVL.

The chain is built from TRBV9 and TRBJ2-5; D may be TRBD2 (5 bases). Germline-derived CDR1 and CDR2 are SGDLS and YYNGEE. The CDR3 is 14 residues long. Trimming pared 4 bases from V and 1 base from J, leaving 11 bases between. The DNA of the CDR3 is TGTGCCAGCAGCCCGGGAACCATCCAAGAGACCCAGTACTTC. Translation gives CASSPGTIQETQYF.

The rearrangement links TRBV4-1 to TRBJ2-3; no definite D call. V was pared by 0 bases and J by 3 bases, with 7 bases between. From germline, CDR1 is MGHRA and CDR2 YSYEKL. The CDR3 has 14 residues. The CDR3 spells CASSQDTRTDTQYF. The CDR3 bases are TGCGCCAGCAGCCAAGATACCAGAACAGATACGCAGTATTTT.

Here the CDR3 reads CASSQQGVDTGELFF. The CDR3 bases are TGTGCCAGTAGTCAACAGGGAGTGGACACCGGGGAGCTGTTTTTT. The V gene is TRBV19, the J gene TRBJ2-2; possible D gene TRBD1, 6 bases. The V gene lost 5 bases and the J gene lost 3 bases, with 13 bases spanning the gap. CDR1 and CDR2 (germline): LNHDA, SQIVND (reference sequence). There are 15 residues in the CDR3.